What follows are 29 T cell receptor beta chains derived from one specimen sequenced in a study of glioma-infiltrating T cells (dated by TCRdb to the mid-2010s). Instrument on record: Illumina MiSeq. The iRepertoire nested amplicon-rescue multiplex PCR (arm-PCR) platform was used to amplify TCR alpha and beta CDR3 regions from RNA. Using fastp trimming at Q25 and MiXCR clonotype assembly, TCRdb reanalyzed the public sequencing data and kept in-frame beta chains. Rows with one shared CDR3 protein collapse into an entry with the most common genes and DNA. For this sample there are some 90,000 distinct CDR3 sequences; roughly 40% appear just once. Of the sample, about two fifths is held by the ten largest clones. Sequencing was performed on glioma tissue, nonneoplastic brain tissue, or PBMCs (not recorded which). The source of these receptors is a human donor with low-grade glioma or glioblastoma, undergoing nonglioma brain surgery, or in good health (not recorded which).

This clonotype was seen ten or more times. This chain connects TRBV4-2 to TRBJ2-5; 8 bases map to TRBD2. The length of the CDR3 is 15 residues. J was trimmed by 1 base and V by 5 bases; bases with no gene match: 6. The germline V gene has CDR1 LGHNA and CDR2 YNFKEQ. Written as DNA, the CDR3 is TGTGCCAGCAGCATTGGACTAGCCGTCCAAGAGACCCAGTACTTC. This gives the protein CASSIGLAVQETQYF.

This clonotype occurred many times. The chain recombines TRBV4-2 with TRBJ1-6; D unclear. The V end was cut by 0 bases, the J end by 1 base, with 16 bases between. From germline, CDR1 is LGHNA and CDR2 YNFKEQ. This CDR3 spans 19 amino acids. The CDR3: CASSQELGRRGSYNSPLHF. CDR3 in DNA: TGTGCCAGCAGCCAAGAACTAGGAAGGAGAGGGTCCTATAATTCACCCCTCCACTTT.

Remarks on this clonotype: With a much larger clone just one base away, this may be a read error. This CDR3 is CASRLGGSGEQYF. DNA of the CDR3: TGTGCCAGCAGGTTAGGAGGGAGTGGTGAGCAGTACTTC. This rearrangement joins TRBV7-3 to TRBJ2-7; the D gene is possibly TRBD2 (6 bases). V dropped 6 bases and J dropped 7 bases, with 16 bases sitting between them. This CDR3 is 13 amino acids long. Germline CDR1 reads SGHTA; CDR2 reads FQGTGA. Full variable domain (rest looked up from reference TRBV7-3 and TRBJ2-7): GAGVSQTPSNKVTEKGKYVELRCDPISGHTALYWYRQSLGQGPEFLIYFQGTGAADDSGLPNDRFFAVRPEGSVSTLKIQRTERGDSAVYLCASRLGGSGEQYFGPGTRLTVT.

At least ten counts were recorded for this clonotype. The gene calls are TRBV7-6 and TRBJ2-3; D not resolved. V was cut by 0 bases and J by 4 bases, with 5 bases left in between. The CDR3 has 13 residues. Germline CDR1 SGHVS, CDR2 FNYEAQ. CDR3 bases: TGTGCCAGCAGCTTAGCAGTTGCAGATACGCAGTATTTT. It specifies CASSLAVADTQYF.

This clonotype was recorded at least ten times. The gene calls are TRBV28 and TRBJ2-7, with a weak D call TRBD1 (6 bases). CDR3 length equals 15 residues. The ends were cut back, 3 bases at V and 4 bases at J, with 16 bases in the middle. CDR1 is MDHEN, CDR2 SYDVKM, per germline. The CDR3 nucleotides read TGTGCCAGCAGTTTTTTGGTTGGCAGGGGATACGAGCAGTACTTC. Translated, it gives CASSFLVGRGYEQYF.

This clonotype has ten or more counts. This sequence joins TRBV2 and TRBJ2-1; a possible D gene is TRBD2 (6 bases). The V end lost 7 bases, the J end lost 9 bases, and 22 bases lay between the germline ends. CDR3 length: 15 amino acids. Per germline, CDR1 SNHLY and CDR2 FYNNEI. In DNA, the CDR3 is TGTGCCAGCAATCTCCGGGACTCCACCCTTAGTGAGCAGTTCTTC. Residues: CASNLRDSTLSEQFF. The whole variable domain, filled in from reference TRBV2 and TRBJ2-1, reads EPEVTQTPSHQVTQMGQEVILRCVPISNHLYFYWYRQILGQKVEFLVSFYNNEISEKSEIFDDQFSVERPDGSNFTLKIRSTKLEDSAMYFCASNLRDSTLSEQFFGPGTRLTVL.

With regard to this clonotype: A read error may account for a junction end that differs from germline. This chain uses TRBV10-3 with TRBJ2-7; D is perhaps TRBD2 (5 bases). This CDR3 contains 12 residues. Germline V gene sequence: CDR1 ENHRY, CDR2 SYGVKD. The CDR3 coding sequence is TGTTCCATCGGCCCGGACTCGTACGCGCAGTACTTC. Encoded protein: CSIGPDSYAQYF.

Concerning this clonotype itself: The junction and the germline gene differ at one end; a read error may be behind it. This chain links TRBV5-6 with TRBJ2-3; the D gene is possibly TRBD2 (7 bases). This CDR3 has 16 amino acids. The germline V gene encodes CDR1 SGHDT and CDR2 YYEEEE. In DNA, the CDR3 is TGTGCCAGCAGCCCTCGGGGGGCCGCTTACACAGATACGAAGTATTTT. Its translation: CASSPRGAAYTDTKYF.

Regarding this clonotype: A much larger clonotype is one base distant, so this may be a read error. The CDR3 is CASSLGTSGQYNKQFF. CDR3 bases: TGTGCCAGCAGCTTAGGGACTAGCGGTCAATACAATAAGCAGTTCTTC. This chain uses TRBV4-1 with TRBJ2-1, with 11 bases aligning to TRBD2. There are 16 residues in the CDR3. Germline values: CDR1 MGHRA, CDR2 YSYEKL.

This clonotype was recorded many times. The chain employs TRBV5-1 and TRBJ1-2; D call uncertain. Germline V gene sequence: CDR1 SGHRS, CDR2 YFSETQ. V lost 0 bases and J lost 0, with 3 bases in between. The CDR3 runs 13 residues. The CDR3 DNA follows: TGCGCCAGCAGCTTGGACACTAACTATGGCTACACCTTC. It is translated as CASSLDTNYGYTF.

This clonotype was recorded at least ten times. The rearrangement joins TRBV7-9 to TRBJ2-1; 8 bases are a match to TRBD2. The CDR3 totals 15 residues. V lost 5 bases and J lost 3; bases outside the gene matches: 6. The germline V gene encodes CDR1 SEHNR and CDR2 FQNEAQ (reference sequence). In DNA form, the CDR3 reads TGTGCCAGCAGCGTCGCGGGAGGCTACTACAATGAGCAGTTCTTC. This translates into CASSVAGGYYNEQFF. The variable domain in full, completed from reference TRBV7-9 and TRBJ2-1, reads DTGVSQNPRHKITKRGQNVTFRCDPISEHNRLYWYRQTLGQGPEFLTYFQNEAQLEKSRLLSDRFSAERPKGSFSTLEIQRTEQGDSAMYLCASSVAGGYYNEQFFGPGTRLTVL.

There are many counts of this clonotype. The V and J genes are TRBV19 and TRBJ1-3; D is ambiguous. The CDR3 runs to 15 residues. Trimming stripped 3 bases from V and 0 bases from J, with 9 bases between. CDR1 and CDR2 (germline): LNHDA, SQIVND (reference sequence). The CDR3 is CASSISPSSGNTIYF. CDR3 nucleotide sequence: TGTGCCAGTAGTATCTCTCCCAGCTCTGGAAACACCATATATTTT.

A remark on this clonotype: A much larger clone differs from this one at a single base, so this may be a read error. The CDR3 region is CASSPGTGLDTRYF. In nucleotides, the CDR3 is TGTGCCAGCAGCCCGGGGACAGGGCTAGATACGCGGTATTTT. The chain has TRBV5-4 and TRBJ2-3; the match to TRBD1 covers 9 bases. Germline-derived CDR1 and CDR2 are SGHNT and YYREEE (reference sequence). The CDR3 contains 14 residues.

A single count supports this clonotype. A read error may produce the germline difference seen at one junction end. The J gene is TRBJ2-1, the V gene TRBV20-1; 9 nucleotides line up with TRBD1. The CDR3 is 14 amino acids. Germline assignment: CDR1 DFQATT and CDR2 SNEGSKA (reference sequence). The CDR3 bases are TGCGGTGCTGAGAGGGGACAGGGCGCGGATGAGCAGTTCTTC. The encoded protein is CGAERGQGADEQFF.

Notes on this clonotype: A much larger clonotype is one base distant, so this may be a read error. V gene TRBV5-4 combines with J gene TRBJ2-5, with TRBD1 matching 9 bases. The CDR3 has 15 residues. V trimming: 5 bases; J trimming: 4 bases; junction bases outside the gene matches: 9. Per germline, CDR1 SGHNT and CDR2 YYREEE (reference sequence). CDR3 sequence (DNA): TGTGCCAGCAGTGGTCCGGGACAGGGAGTAGAGACCCAGTACTTC. Translated: CASSGPGQGVETQYF.

On this clonotype itself: This clone may be a read error of a much larger clone one base away. The genes are TRBV9 and TRBJ2-1; TRBD2 matches at 12 bases. The CDR3 loop spans 16 amino acids. CDR1 is SGDLS, CDR2 YYNGEE, per germline. The CDR3 DNA is TGTGCCAGCAGCGAACTAGCGGGAGGACCCTACAATGAGCAGTCCTTC. This encodes CASSELAGGPYNEQSF.

In the case of this clonotype: This may come from a read error, since a much larger clone is one base off. The V and J genes are TRBV12-3 or TRBV12-4 and TRBJ2-1; 8 bases agree with TRBD2. The CDR3 contains 16 residues. CDR3 sequence reads: CASSFPRGGGYNKQFF. In DNA, the CDR3 is TGTGCCAGCAGTTTCCCACGGGGGGGCGGATACAATAAGCAGTTCTTC.

The CDR3 DNA follows: TGTGCCAGCACCACGGAAAAAGTGGGAGGGTCATACAATGAGCAGTTCTTC. Protein sequence: CASTTEKVGGSYNEQFF. The J gene is TRBJ2-1, the V gene TRBV6-2 or TRBV6-3, with TRBD2 matching 7 bases. The CDR3 length is 17 residues. The J segment lost 4 bases and the V segment lost 7 bases, leaving 16 bases of the junction unmatched. The germline CDR1 and CDR2 sequences are MNHEY and SVGEGT.

The CDR3 DNA reads as TGCAGTGCTACCACCCTGACTGGGGCCACCGGGGAGCTGTTTTTT. It encodes CSATTLTGATGELFF. This chain links TRBV20-1 with TRBJ2-2; D is possibly TRBD1 (5 bases). The CDR3 consists of 15 residues. Germline V gene sequence: CDR1 DFQATT, CDR2 SNEGSKA (reference sequence). Between the trimmed V and J ends, which lost 4 bases and 4 bases, there was a span of 16 bases.

There are many counts of this clonotype. This chain's CDR3 is CSAITSAKNIQYF. CDR3 nucleotide sequence: TGCAGTGCTATTACTAGCGCCAAAAACATTCAGTACTTC. The chain employs TRBV20-1 and TRBJ2-4, with a possible D match to TRBD2 (6 bases). The germline CDR1 and CDR2 sequences are DFQATT and SNEGSKA (reference sequence). CDR3 size: 13 residues. With 4 bases removed from V and 1 base from J, the gap between germline ends came to 8 bases.

Points on this clonotype: One junction end does not reproduce the germline sequence, and a read error may be involved. The chain combines TRBV2 with TRBJ1-5; D is perhaps TRBD1 (6 bases). CDR3 length: 14 residues. Germline V gene data show CDR1 as SNHLY and CDR2 as FYNNEI. In nucleotides, the CDR3 is TGTGCCAGCAGTGGACAGGATTTGGGGGAGCCCGAGCATTTT. This gives the protein CASSGQDLGEPEHF.

About this clonotype itself: This could be a read error, since a much larger clone is one nucleotide away. The chain recombines TRBV3-1 with TRBJ2-1, with D uncertain. Germline-derived CDR1 and CDR2 are LGHDT and YNNKEL (reference sequence). The CDR3 loop spans 16 amino acids. CDR3 in DNA: TGTGCCAGCAGCCAAGATAGGAGCCTCTCCTACAATGAGCAGCTCTTC. The encoded protein is CASSQDRSLSYNEQLF.

This clonotype showed up just a few times. The rearrangement uses TRBV6-1 and TRBJ2-7, with TRBD1 matching over 7 bases. The CDR3 totals 12 residues. The germline gives CDR1 MNHNS, CDR2 SASEGT. Losses at the gene ends were 5 bases for V and 5 bases for J; bases not matched to a gene: 3. In DNA form, the CDR3 reads TGTGCCAGCAGTCGACAGGGCCACGAGCAGTACTTC. Translation gives CASSRQGHEQYF.

At least ten counts were recorded for this clonotype. The chain recombines TRBV7-8 with TRBJ2-1; the D gene is possibly TRBD2 (5 bases). V gave up 6 bases and J gave up 5 bases, with 14 bases separating them. The CDR3 consists of 14 residues. Germline V gene data show CDR1 as SGHVS and CDR2 as FQNEAQ. The CDR3 DNA is TGTGCCAGCAGTCCAACCGGGGTCAACAATGAGCAGTTCTTC. As protein: CASSPTGVNNEQFF. Complete variable domain (other parts from reference TRBV7-8 and TRBJ2-1): GAGVSQSPRYKVAKRGQDVALRCDPISGHVSLFWYQQALGQGPEFLTYFQNEAQLDKSGLPSDRFFAERPEGSVSTLKIQRTQQEDSAVYLCASSPTGVNNEQFFGPGTRLTVL.

CDR3 region: CASSGQGGYGYTF. The CDR3 DNA reads as TGTGCCAGTAGTGGACAGGGGGGATATGGCTACACCTTC. The genes are TRBV19 and TRBJ1-2; 10 bases are a match to TRBD1. Germline-derived CDR1 and CDR2 are LNHDA and SQIVND (reference sequence). Trimming took 5 bases from V and 5 from J; bases not matched to a gene: 2. This CDR3 has 13 amino acids.

The chain couples TRBV28 to TRBJ2-7, with D hard to call. CDR3 size: 15 residues. Germline V gene data show CDR1 as MDHEN and CDR2 as SYDVKM. V was trimmed by 1 base and J by 3 bases, leaving 13 bases between them. CDR3 sequence reads: CASSLLVFGIYEQYF. In DNA form, the CDR3 reads TGTGCCAGCAGTTTATTGGTTTTTGGGATCTACGAGCAGTACTTC.

This clonotype has a count of ten or more. The chain couples TRBV12-3 or TRBV12-4 to TRBJ2-4; 11 bases line up with TRBD2. V shed 3 bases and J 10 bases; nucleotides not matched to a gene: 5. The CDR3 is 14 residues long. This CDR3 is CASSFGLAGGIQYF. The CDR3 DNA follows: TGTGCCAGCAGTTTTGGGCTAGCGGGGGGTATTCAGTACTTC.

This clonotype was seen at least ten times. The chain uses TRBV7-6 and TRBJ2-3; tentative D call: TRBD2 (5 bases). Germline assignment: CDR1 SGHVS and CDR2 FNYEAQ. V lost 1 base to trimming and J lost 2 bases, with 10 bases between them. The CDR3 totals 15 residues. CDR3 residues: CASSLDRGPTDTQYF. CDR3 sequence (DNA): TGTGCCAGCAGCTTAGACCGGGGTCCCACAGATACGCAGTATTTT.

This clonotype was recorded many times. The V gene is TRBV5-4, the J gene TRBJ1-1; no definite D call. There are 14 residues in the CDR3. Looked up from germline, CDR1 is SGHNT and CDR2 is YYREEE (reference sequence). Trimming took 4 bases from V and 1 from J, leaving 11 bases between them. CDR3 nucleotides: TGTGCCAGCAGCACACCGTCCCAGAACACTGAAGCTTTCTTT. Translated, it gives CASSTPSQNTEAFF.